This is a list of T cell receptor beta chains from one sample in a study of cytomegalovirus exposure and HLA in healthy donors. The assay was immunoSEQ multiplex PCR, and TCRdb's table has in-frame clones only and misses some. The data contain approximately 220,000 clones, approximately 70% of them seen just once; the ten biggest clones take up roughly 1.9%. The source material was PBMCs. The source of these receptors is a woman in her 30s in good health and CMV-seronegative. Both conserved end residues are part of each CDR3. D genes are given only for firm matches. Clone size is stated in some rows and not others, as once, few, many or a class when expanded.

D: TRBD2; size: -; V: TRBV6-4; J: TRBJ2-1; CDR3: CASSDSGTSGGRNNEQFF; DNA: TGTGCCAGCAGTGACTCAGGGACTAGCGGGGGGCGGAACAATGAGCAGTTCTTC
D: TRBD1; size: -; V: TRBV6-5; J: TRBJ1-4; CDR3: CASSYLGQGAGEKLFF; DNA: TGTGCCAGCAGTTATCTCGGACAGGGGGCGGGGGAAAAACTGTTTTTT
D: -; size: -; V: TRBV4-1; J: TRBJ1-1; CDR3: CASSQLTENTEAFF; DNA: TGCGCCAGCAGCCAGTTGACAGAAAACACTGAAGCTTTCTTT
D: TRBD1; size: -; V: TRBV7-8; J: TRBJ1-4; CDR3: CASSYTGGVEKLFF; DNA: TGTGCCAGCAGCTATACAGGGGGCGTTGAAAAACTGTTTTTT
D: -; size: once; V: TRBV6-5; J: TRBJ1-6; CDR3: CASSYSSGTNSPLHF; DNA: TGTGCCAGCAGTTACTCGTCTGGTACAAATTCACCCCTCCACTTT
D: TRBD1; size: -; V: TRBV5-6; J: TRBJ1-2; CDR3: CASSFGTGAQGVYGYTF; DNA: TGTGCCAGCAGCTTCGGGACAGGTGCCCAGGGGGTCTATGGCTACACCTTC
D: -; size: -; V: TRBV11-2; J: TRBJ2-2; CDR3: CASSFGGELFF; DNA: TGTGCCAGCAGCTTCGGCGGGGAGCTGTTTTTT
D: -; size: -; V: TRBV7-9; J: TRBJ1-1; CDR3: CASSLDQGLNTEAFF; DNA: TGTGCCAGCAGCTTAGACCAGGGGTTGAACACTGAAGCTTTCTTT
D: -; size: -; V: TRBV13; J: TRBJ2-2; CDR3: CASSLPDLGELFF; DNA: TGTGCCAGCAGCTTACCAGATTTGGGGGAGCTGTTTTTT
D: TRBD1; size: -; V: TRBV7-9; J: TRBJ2-3; CDR3: CASSTGTAITDTQYF; DNA: TGTGCCAGCAGCACCGGGACAGCGATCACAGATACGCAGTATTTT
D: -; size: -; V: TRBV5-6; J: TRBJ2-2; CDR3: CASSFTVMNTGELFF; DNA: TGTGCCAGCAGCTTTACAGTTATGAACACCGGGGAGCTGTTTTTT
D: -; size: -; V: TRBV19; J: TRBJ1-5; CDR3: CASSTRQYSNQPQHF; DNA: TGTGCCAGTAGTACAAGACAGTATAGCAATCAGCCCCAGCATTTT
D: TRBD1; size: few; V: TRBV7-9; J: TRBJ1-4; CDR3: CASSFGQGREKLFF; DNA: TGTGCCAGCAGCTTTGGACAGGGTCGAGAAAAACTGTTTTTT
D: -; size: -; V: TRBV2; J: TRBJ1-5; CDR3: CASSEEGGIGQPQHF; DNA: TGTGCCAGCAGTGAAGAAGGGGGAATAGGCCAGCCCCAGCATTTT
D: TRBD2; size: -; V: TRBV7-8; J: TRBJ2-1; CDR3: CASSLEAGGSYNEQFF; DNA: TGTGCCAGCAGCTTAGAGGCGGGAGGGAGCTACAATGAGCAGTTCTTC
D: -; size: -; V: TRBV10-3; J: TRBJ1-2; CDR3: CATQEGQNYGYTF; DNA: TGTGCCACACAGGAGGGGCAGAACTATGGCTACACCTTC
D: -; size: -; V: TRBV2; J: TRBJ2-3; CDR3: CASSRQRDTQYF; DNA: TGTGCCAGCAGTCGACAGCGAGATACGCAGTATTTT
D: -; size: -; V: TRBV5-1; J: TRBJ1-1; CDR3: CASSLWGYNSDRGTEAFF; DNA: TGCGCCAGCAGCTTATGGGGGTATAATTCGGACAGAGGCACTGAGGCTTTCTTT
D: -; size: -; V: TRBV7-2; J: TRBJ2-7; CDR3: CASSFSGEPYEQYF; DNA: TGTGCCAGCAGCTTTTCCGGGGAGCCCTACGAGCAGTACTTC
D: TRBD1; size: -; V: TRBV9; J: TRBJ1-5; CDR3: CASSLQGQGNQPQHF; DNA: TGTGCCAGCAGCCTACAGGGGCAGGGCAATCAGCCCCAGCATTTT
D: -; size: -; V: TRBV6-5; J: TRBJ1-6; CDR3: CATAPTSGNSPLHF; DNA: TGTGCCACCGCCCCGACGAGCGGGAATTCACCCCTCCACTTT
D: -; size: -; V: TRBV11-2; J: TRBJ1-2; CDR3: CASSPGVRSPYGYTF; DNA: TGTGCCAGCAGCCCGGGGGTCCGCTCCCCGTATGGCTACACCTTC
D: TRBD1; size: -; V: TRBV6-5; J: TRBJ2-7; CDR3: CASSYSTGDEQYF; DNA: TGTGCCAGCAGTTACTCGACAGGGGACGAGCAGTACTTC
D: TRBD2; size: -; V: TRBV6-1; J: TRBJ2-1; CDR3: CASSEVVTSGRYNEQFF; DNA: TGTGCCAGCAGTGAAGTGGTTACTAGCGGAAGATACAATGAGCAGTTCTTC
D: -; size: -; V: TRBV5-1; J: TRBJ2-3; CDR3: CASRTADTQYF; DNA: TGCGCCAGCAGGACAGCAGATACGCAGTATTTT
D: TRBD1; size: many; V: TRBV30; J: TRBJ1-4; CDR3: CAWSVQIGQGLEKLFF; DNA: TGTGCCTGGAGTGTACAAATCGGACAGGGACTCGAAAAACTGTTTTTT
D: -; size: once; V: TRBV5-1; J: TRBJ2-1; CDR3: CASSSAGSGLYNEQFF; DNA: TGCGCCAGCAGCTCCGCGGGGAGCGGACTTTACAATGAGCAGTTCTTC
D: -; size: -; V: TRBV18; J: TRBJ2-7; CDR3: CASSEAAGSYEQYF; DNA: TGTGCCAGCTCAGAGGCGGCGGGGTCCTACGAGCAGTACTTC
D: -; size: -; V: TRBV5-6; J: TRBJ2-1; CDR3: CASSMGQNEQFF; DNA: TGTGCCAGCAGCATGGGGCAAAATGAGCAGTTCTTC